The clone carrying this T cell receptor (beta chain) came up a few times. Its specificity is not known. The sample originates from a study of beta chain features in type 1 diabetes. Germline trimming cut 6 bases from V and 6 bases from J; bases unmatched to any gene: 5. Germline CDR1 SNHLY, CDR2 FYNNEI. This CDR3 is 13 amino acids long. Reverse transcription of all isolated RNA meant that expressed TCRB transcripts were sequenced. Clones were read by immunoSEQ multiplex PCR, and TCRdb kept only the in-frame ones, dropping some. The sample consists of 500,000 to 700,000 clones, around 15% of them appearing once. Study-level results: TCRB CDR3 length was moderately but significantly reduced in all four CD4+ subsets of Type 1 diabetes patients.

The purity of all sorted populations exceeded 95%. This TCR derives from a man in his late teens or twenties in good health. The material sequenced was naive CD4+ T cells from blood. V usage is TRBV2 and J usage is TRBJ2-3, with 8 positions matching TRBD2. In DNA form, the CDR3 reads TGTGCCAGCAGGGTGACTAGCGCGGATACGCAGTATTTT. As protein: CASRVTSADTQYF.